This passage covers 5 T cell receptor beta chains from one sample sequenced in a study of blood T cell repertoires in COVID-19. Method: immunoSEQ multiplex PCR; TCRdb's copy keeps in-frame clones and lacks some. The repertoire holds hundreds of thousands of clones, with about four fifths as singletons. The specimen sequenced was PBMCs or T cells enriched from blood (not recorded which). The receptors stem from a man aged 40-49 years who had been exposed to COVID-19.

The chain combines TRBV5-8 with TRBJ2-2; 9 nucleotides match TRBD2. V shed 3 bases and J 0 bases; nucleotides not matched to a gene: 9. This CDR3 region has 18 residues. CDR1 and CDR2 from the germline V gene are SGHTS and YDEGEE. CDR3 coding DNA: TGTGCCAGCAGCTCCCACCGGACTAGCGTAACGAACACCGGGGAGCTGTTTTTT. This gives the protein CASSSHRTSVTNTGELFF.

This CDR3 reads CASTTRQGGNTEAFF. The DNA of the CDR3 is TGTGCCAGCACGACCCGACAGGGTGGGAACACTGAAGCTTTCTTT. The chain has TRBV27 and TRBJ1-1, with TRBD1 matching 7 bases. The germline gives CDR1 MNHEY, CDR2 SMNVEV (reference sequence). V was clipped by 7 bases and J by 1 base; unmatched bases: 9. The CDR3 spans 15 residues.

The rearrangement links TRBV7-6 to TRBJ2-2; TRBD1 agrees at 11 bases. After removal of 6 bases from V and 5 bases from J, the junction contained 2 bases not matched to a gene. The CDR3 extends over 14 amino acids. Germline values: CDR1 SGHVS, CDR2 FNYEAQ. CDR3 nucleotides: TGTGCCAGCAGGGACAGGGGGCTAACCGGGGAGCTGTTTTTT. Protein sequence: CASRDRGLTGELFF.

The CDR3 DNA follows: TGTGCCAGCAGCCTTCGACAGGGAGTACCTGATACGCAGTATTTT. The encoded protein is CASSLRQGVPDTQYF. This chain uses TRBV7-3 with TRBJ2-3; 7 positions match TRBD1. Germline CDR1 SGHTA, CDR2 FQGTGA. This CDR3 has 15 residues. Unmatched junction bases numbered 11, after V lost 5 bases and J lost 6 bases.

CDR3 DNA sequence: TGTGCCAGCTCACCAGAAAACAGGGCCTCACCCCTCCACTTT. Residues: CASSPENRASPLHF. V usage is TRBV18 and J usage is TRBJ1-6; TRBD1 is a possible D gene (6 bases). The V end lost 2 bases, the J end lost 10 bases, and 12 bases lay between the germline ends. The CDR3 contains 14 residues. CDR1 KGHSH and CDR2 LQKENI come from the germline V gene. Complete variable domain (other parts from reference TRBV18 and TRBJ1-6): NAGVMQNPRHLVRRRGQEARLRCSPMKGHSHVYWYRQLPEEGLKFMVYLQKENIIDESGMPKERFSAEFPKEGPSILRIQQVVRGDSAAYFCASSPENRASPLHFGNGTRLTVT.